Each of the 9 T cell receptor beta chains below was sequenced from the same sample in a study of Ad26.COV2.S vaccination and SARS-CoV-2 variants. Treatment defined: roughly 19 received Ad26.COV2.S at low or high dose, single or two shots; about 5 received placebo; per-sample allocation not given. At day 63 after the first vaccine or placebo injection, samples were drawn. Some clones are missing from TCRdb's copy, which holds only in-frame ones; the method was immunoSEQ multiplex PCR. This table has 450,000 to 550,000 clones, 80% to 90% appearing once. Specimen: peripheral blood, collected in a trial of Ad26.COV2.S vaccine versus placebo. These receptors all come from a person aged 18 to 59 who received the Ad26.COV2.S COVID-19 vaccine or a placebo.

The rearrangement links TRBV7-2 to TRBJ2-3; D is possibly TRBD1 or TRBD2 (5 bases each). This CDR3 is built from 14 residues. Trimming shortened V by 6 bases and J by 1 base, and 11 bases separated the two germline ends. Per germline, CDR1 SGHTA and CDR2 FQGNSA. The CDR3 sequence: CASRGPRGTDTQYF. The DNA for the CDR3 is TGTGCCAGCAGGGGGCCGCGGGGCACAGATACGCAGTATTTT. Together with reference TRBV7-2 and TRBJ2-3, the CDR3 gives the full variable domain: GAGVSQSPSNKVTEKGKDVELRCDPISGHTALYWYRQSLGQGLEFLIYFQGNSAPDKSGLPSDRFSAERTGGSVSTLTIQRTQQEDSAVYLCASRGPRGTDTQYFGPGTRLTVL.

The chain has TRBV6-5 and TRBJ2-3, with D uncertain. V lost 8 bases and J 3 bases, leaving 9 bases between the germline ends. Germline CDR1 reads MNHEY; CDR2 reads SVGAGI. The CDR3 spans 12 residues. CDR3 coding DNA: TGTGCCAGCGTAAGCGTTACAGATACGCAGTATTTT. The encoded protein is CASVSVTDTQYF.

This chain links TRBV7-9 with TRBJ1-4, with 8 bases lining up with TRBD1. This CDR3 contains 15 residues. Unmatched junction bases numbered 8, after V lost 4 bases and J lost 7 bases. Per the germline V gene, CDR1 is SEHNR and CDR2 is FQNEAQ (reference sequence). The CDR3 coding sequence is TGTGCCAGCAGCTCGGTCAGGGGGCACATTGAAAAACTGTTTTTT. Its translation is CASSSVRGHIEKLFF.

The chain recombines TRBV3-1 (or the pseudogene TRBV3-2) with TRBJ1-2; 9 bases line up with TRBD1. This CDR3 contains 14 residues. Germline assignment: CDR1 LGHDT and CDR2 YNNKEL (reference sequence). The junction had 6 bases not matched to a gene; V was cut back by 2 bases and J by 8 bases. As DNA, the CDR3 is TGTGCCAGCAGCCAATTAATGACAGGGGGAGGCTACACCTTC. Encoded protein: CASSQLMTGGGYTF.

The rearrangement uses TRBV6-5 and TRBJ2-1; D may be TRBD1 or TRBD2 (6 bases each). Germline V gene lookup returns CDR1 MNHEY and CDR2 SVGAGI. V dropped 2 bases and J dropped 9 bases, with 11 bases sitting between them. The length of the CDR3 is 13 residues. In nucleotides, the CDR3 is TGTGCCAGCAGTTACCCCGGGGGCTCTGAGCAGTTCTTC. Translating gives CASSYPGGSEQFF.

The rearrangement links TRBV6-5 to TRBJ1-4; tentatively, D is TRBD1 (6 bases). The CDR3 spans 15 residues. CDR1 MNHEY and CDR2 SVGAGI come from the germline V gene. The V end was cut by 5 bases, the J end by 0 bases, with 10 bases between. The CDR3 region has the DNA TGTGCCAGCAGTATAGGGACAACAACTAATGAAAAACTGTTTTTT. This translates into CASSIGTTTNEKLFF.

The sample holds a few counts of this clone. The chain is built from TRBV7-9 and TRBJ2-7; a possible D gene is TRBD1 (6 bases). The CDR3 spans 12 residues. Trimming took 5 bases from V and 7 from J, leaving 12 bases between them. Germline assignment: CDR1 SEHNR and CDR2 FQNEAQ (reference sequence). The CDR3 coding sequence is TGTGCCAGCAGCGGATCCGGGACAGAGCAGTACTTC. Protein product: CASSGSGTEQYF.

The gene calls are TRBV6-2 or TRBV6-3 and TRBJ2-1; possible D gene TRBD2, 6 bases. The CDR3 extends over 15 amino acids. CDR1 is MNHEY, CDR2 SVGEGT, per germline. Trimming pared 1 base from V and 5 bases from J, leaving 12 bases between. CDR3 in amino acids: CASSYLGGKNNEQFF. The CDR3 bases are TGTGCCAGCAGTTACTTGGGGGGAAAAAACAATGAGCAGTTCTTC.

J is TRBJ2-7 and V is TRBV6-6; no definite D call. Trimming removed 2 bases from V and 0 bases from J, with 11 bases in between. The CDR3 is made up of 15 amino acids. Germline V gene lookup returns CDR1 MNHNY and CDR2 SVGAGI (reference sequence). In DNA form, the CDR3 reads TGTGCCAGCAGTTACCTGGTCAGGCCCTCCTACGAGCAGTACTTC. Amino acid sequence: CASSYLVRPSYEQYF.